This T cell receptor beta chain was captured by sequencing in a study of cytotoxic CD8 clonotypes in ibrutinib-treated CLL. On the study more broadly: A median about twelve months of treatment, range 6 to 36, preceded the collection of response samples. Study-wide results and caveats: Clonality was elevated at ibrutinib response and had returned toward baseline at progression. Pretreatment clonality was elevated relative to age-matched healthy donors and paralleled circulating CD8+ T-cell counts.

As for this clone: As yet, its antigen is unknown. The junction differs from germline at one of its ends, possibly a read error.

PBMCs were cryopreserved, and 1.5 to 2 micrograms of genomic DNA from them went into TCR beta libraries. The data were produced by immunoSEQ multiplex PCR, yet TCRdb's version contains in-frame clones alone and is incomplete. In the table there are tens of thousands of clones, over 80% of which are singletons. Germline CDR1 and CDR2: SGHTA and FQGNSA. The CDR3 loop spans 14 amino acids. This clonotype was sampled from a human donor with chronic lymphocytic leukemia. The gene calls are TRBV7-2 and TRBJ1-5; no reliable D call. The specimen was PBMCs, collected after 24 months of ibrutinib treatment. The CDR3 nucleotides read TGTGCCAGCAGCTTAGCGGGGAGCAGTCAGCCCCAGCATTTT. It specifies CASSLAGSSQPQHF.